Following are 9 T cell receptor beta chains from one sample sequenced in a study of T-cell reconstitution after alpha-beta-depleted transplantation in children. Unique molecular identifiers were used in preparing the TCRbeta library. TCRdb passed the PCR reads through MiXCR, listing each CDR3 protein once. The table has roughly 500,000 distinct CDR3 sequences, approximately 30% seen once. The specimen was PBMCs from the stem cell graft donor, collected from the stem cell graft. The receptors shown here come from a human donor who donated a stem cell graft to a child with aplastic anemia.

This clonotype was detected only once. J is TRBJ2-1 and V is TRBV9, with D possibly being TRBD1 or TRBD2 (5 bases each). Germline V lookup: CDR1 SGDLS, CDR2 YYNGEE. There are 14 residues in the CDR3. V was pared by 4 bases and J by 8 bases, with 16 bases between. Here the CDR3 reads CASSQGVGFYEQFF. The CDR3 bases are TGTGCCAGCAGCCAGGGAGTAGGTTTTTATGAGCAGTTCTTC.

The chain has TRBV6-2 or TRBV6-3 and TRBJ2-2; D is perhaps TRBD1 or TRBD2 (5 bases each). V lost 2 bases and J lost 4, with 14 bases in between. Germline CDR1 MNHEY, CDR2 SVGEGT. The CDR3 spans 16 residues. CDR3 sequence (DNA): TGTGCCAGCAGTTACGGACTCCAGACAGTCACCGGGGAGCTGTTTTTT. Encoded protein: CASSYGLQTVTGELFF.

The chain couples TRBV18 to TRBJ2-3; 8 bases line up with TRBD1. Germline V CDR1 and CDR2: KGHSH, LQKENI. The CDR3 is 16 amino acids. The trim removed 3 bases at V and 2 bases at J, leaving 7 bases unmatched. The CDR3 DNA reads TGTGCCAGCTCACCCCAGGGACAGGCGTCCACAGATACGCAGTATTTT. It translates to CASSPQGQASTDTQYF.

CDR3 nucleotide sequence: TGCGCCAGCACTCAAGGGGGACTCATGAACACTGAAGCTTTCTTT. Protein: CASTQGGLMNTEAFF. The chain combines TRBV5-1 with TRBJ1-1; tentatively, D is TRBD1 (6 bases). The CDR3 runs to 15 residues. Trimming pared 6 bases from V and 0 bases from J, leaving 15 bases between. Germline loops: CDR1 SGHRS, CDR2 YFSETQ.

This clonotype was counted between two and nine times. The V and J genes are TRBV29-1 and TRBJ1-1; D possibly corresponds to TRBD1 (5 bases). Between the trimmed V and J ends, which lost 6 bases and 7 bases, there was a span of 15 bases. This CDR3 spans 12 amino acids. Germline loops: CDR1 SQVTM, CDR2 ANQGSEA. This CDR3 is CSVQKGRGEAFF. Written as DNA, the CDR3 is TGCAGCGTCCAAAAGGGGAGGGGTGAAGCTTTCTTT.

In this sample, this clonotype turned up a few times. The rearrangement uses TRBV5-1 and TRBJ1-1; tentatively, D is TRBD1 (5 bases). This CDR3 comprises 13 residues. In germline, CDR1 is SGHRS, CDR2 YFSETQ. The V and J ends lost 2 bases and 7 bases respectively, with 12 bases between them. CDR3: CASSFGGGYEAFF. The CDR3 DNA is TGCGCCAGCAGCTTTGGGGGGGGTTATGAAGCTTTCTTT.

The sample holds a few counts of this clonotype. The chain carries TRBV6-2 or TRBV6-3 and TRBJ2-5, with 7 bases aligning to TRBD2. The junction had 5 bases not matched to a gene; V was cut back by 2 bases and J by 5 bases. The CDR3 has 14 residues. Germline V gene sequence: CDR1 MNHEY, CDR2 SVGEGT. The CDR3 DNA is TGTGCCAGCAGTTACATCGGGGGAGGGGAGACCCAGTACTTC. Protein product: CASSYIGGGETQYF.

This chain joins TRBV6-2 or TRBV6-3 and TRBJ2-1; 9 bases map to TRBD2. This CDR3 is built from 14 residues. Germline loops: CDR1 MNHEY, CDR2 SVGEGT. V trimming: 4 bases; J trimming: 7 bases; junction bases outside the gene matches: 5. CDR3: CASSSGLAPNEQFF. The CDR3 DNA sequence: TGTGCCAGCAGTTCTGGACTAGCGCCTAATGAGCAGTTCTTC.

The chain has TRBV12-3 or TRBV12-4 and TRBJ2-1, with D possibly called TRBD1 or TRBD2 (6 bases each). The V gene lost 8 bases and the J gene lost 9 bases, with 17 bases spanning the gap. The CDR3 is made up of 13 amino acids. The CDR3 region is CASSKGTGAEQFF. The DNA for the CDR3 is TGTGCCAGCTCAAAAGGCACGGGGGCTGAGCAGTTCTTC.